The rows below give T cell receptor beta chains drawn from one sample of a study of CD8 T cells in ankylosing spondylitis. TCRdb re-called the 5' RACE reads with MiXCR, one entry per CDR3 protein. The sample records 450,000 or so distinct CDR3 sequences, roughly 25% being singletons. The source material was blood, either unsorted or a sorted T cell fraction (not recorded which). These receptors all stem from a male donor with ankylosing spondylitis. Each CDR3 is given with its conserved first and last residue. A D gene is named only where the DNA matches it firmly. Size tells how often a clone was seen (once, few, many) or the class of an expanded clone, and some rows leave it out.

D: NA; size: once; V: TRBV5-1; J: TRBJ1-4; DNA: TGCGCCAGCAGCTTACAGGTTAATGAAAAACTGTTTTTT; CDR3: CASSLQVNEKLFF
D: TRBD2; size: many; V: TRBV5-1; J: TRBJ2-5; DNA: TGCGCCAGCAGCTTGGGCGGCGGGAGTGGGGAGACCCAGTACTTC; CDR3: CASSLGGGSGETQYF
D: NA; size: NA; V: TRBV20-1; J: TRBJ2-2; DNA: TGCAGTGCTAGAGATCCTAGCGCCACCGGGGAGCTGTTTTTT; CDR3: CSARDPSATGELFF
D: NA; size: NA; V: TRBV5-6; J: TRBJ2-7; DNA: TGTGCCAGCAGCCCCACGACATACTCCTACGAGCAGTACTTC; CDR3: CASSPTTYSYEQYF
D: NA; size: few; V: TRBV3-1; J: TRBJ2-2; DNA: TGTGCCAGCGCCCCTCTTATGACCGGGGAGCTGTTTTTT; CDR3: CASAPLMTGELFF
D: NA; size: few; V: TRBV6-2/TRBV6-3; J: TRBJ1-5; DNA: TGTGCCAGCAGTTACTTCAATCAGCCCCAGCATTTT; CDR3: CASSYFNQPQHF
D: NA; size: few; V: TRBV20-1; J: TRBJ2-1; DNA: TGCAGTGGGACGGTAATTTGGGATGAGCAGTTCTTC; CDR3: CSGTVIWDEQFF
D: NA; size: few; V: TRBV5-1; J: TRBJ1-2; DNA: TGCGCCAGCAGCTTGGCGGGTCCTTCTTCCGCTTCTAGCTACACCTTC; CDR3: CASSLAGPSSASSYTF
D: NA; size: few; V: TRBV20-1; J: TRBJ1-4; DNA: TGCAGTGCTAGGTTTGGGGAGCGACTGTTTTTT; CDR3: CSARFGERLFF
D: TRBD1; size: few; V: TRBV29-1; J: TRBJ2-5; DNA: TGCAGCGTAGGACAGGGTGGCAACCAAGAGACCCAGTACTTC; CDR3: CSVGQGGNQETQYF
D: TRBD1; size: NA; V: TRBV25-1; J: TRBJ1-1; DNA: TGTGCCAGCAGCCGGACAGGGCAAGGGACTGAAGCTTTCTTT; CDR3: CASSRTGQGTEAFF
D: NA; size: NA; V: TRBV11-2; J: TRBJ2-2; DNA: TGTGCCAGCAGCACAATCGGGGGAAGAACCGGGGAGCTGTTTTTT; CDR3: CASSTIGGRTGELFF
D: NA; size: NA; V: TRBV11-2; J: TRBJ2-3; DNA: TGTGCCAGCAGCCCGGGACGTCTGAAAGATACGCAGTATTTT; CDR3: CASSPGRLKDTQYF
D: TRBD2; size: NA; V: TRBV20-1; J: TRBJ2-5; DNA: TGCAGTGCTAGAAGGGCTAGCGGACAAGAGACCCAGTACTTC; CDR3: CSARRASGQETQYF
D: TRBD2; size: NA; V: TRBV7-6; J: TRBJ2-1; DNA: TGTGCCAGCAGCCCAACCTTGGGGGAGCGGGGCAATGAGCAGTTCTTC; CDR3: CASSPTLGERGNEQFF
D: NA; size: NA; V: TRBV27; J: TRBJ2-1; DNA: TGTGCCAGCAGTCCTGGGCCCTATGGGAATGAGCAGTTCTTC; CDR3: CASSPGPYGNEQFF
D: TRBD2; size: few; V: TRBV3-1; J: TRBJ2-1; DNA: TGTGCCAGCAGCCAACCACTAGCGGGGGAGTCTGATGAGCAGTTCTTC; CDR3: CASSQPLAGESDEQFF
D: TRBD2; size: few; V: TRBV5-1; J: TRBJ2-3; DNA: TGCGCCAGCAGCTTAGGGACTAGCGTTAACTCGGATACGCAGTATTTT; CDR3: CASSLGTSVNSDTQYF
D: NA; size: NA; V: TRBV19; J: TRBJ1-2; DNA: TGTGCCAGTACCGAAGGGGGATGGGGCTACACCTTC; CDR3: CASTEGGWGYTF
D: NA; size: many; V: TRBV5-1; J: TRBJ2-1; DNA: TGTGCCAGCAGCTTGCGAAATGAGCAGTTCTTC; CDR3: CASSLRNEQFF
D: NA; size: NA; V: TRBV29-1; J: TRBJ2-5; DNA: TGCAGCGCCGTGAGTGGGAGCCCAGAGACCCAGTACTTC; CDR3: CSAVSGSPETQYF
D: NA; size: few; V: TRBV29-1; J: TRBJ2-6; DNA: TGCAGCGTTGGTCAGGCAAACTCTGGGGCCAACGTCCTGACTTTC; CDR3: CSVGQANSGANVLTF
D: NA; size: NA; V: TRBV29-1; J: TRBJ2-5; DNA: TGCAGCGTTGTAGTGTTGGAGACCCAGTACTTC; CDR3: CSVVVLETQYF
D: NA; size: NA; V: TRBV11-3; J: TRBJ1-1; DNA: TGTGCCAGCCGTGAGGGGCTCGGATACGCTTTCTTT; CDR3: CASREGLGYAFF
D: TRBD2; size: many; V: TRBV3-1; J: TRBJ2-1; DNA: TGTGCCAGCAGTCCCCCGGGACTAGGAGGCAGGGAGCAGTTCTTC; CDR3: CASSPPGLGGREQFF
D: TRBD2; size: NA; V: TRBV7-2; J: TRBJ2-7; DNA: TGTGCCAGCAGCACTAGCGGGGGAGGCTACGAGCAGTACTTC; CDR3: CASSTSGGGYEQYF
D: TRBD2; size: few; V: TRBV20-1; J: TRBJ2-5; DNA: TGCAGTGCTACCAGCAGGCTAGCGGTCCTCGAGACCCAGTACTTC; CDR3: CSATSRLAVLETQYF
D: NA; size: few; V: TRBV29-1; J: TRBJ2-3; DNA: TGCAGCGTTGAAGGGTCCCAGGGGTCCCCCACAGATACGCAGTATTTT; CDR3: CSVEGSQGSPTDTQYF
D: NA; size: NA; V: TRBV20-1; J: TRBJ2-3; DNA: TGCAGTGCTAGTGTGATCACAGATACGCAGTATTTT; CDR3: CSASVITDTQYF
D: NA; size: few; V: TRBV13; J: TRBJ2-4; DNA: TGTGCCAGCAGCTTAGAGGCGGGAATTCAGTACTTC; CDR3: CASSLEAGIQYF
D: NA; size: NA; V: TRBV5-5; J: TRBJ1-2; DNA: TGTGCCAGCAGCTTGGAGGCACTACAAGGCTACACCTTC; CDR3: CASSLEALQGYTF
D: NA; size: NA; V: TRBV7-2; J: TRBJ2-7; DNA: TGTGCCAGCAGCTTATTTCCTGGTCCATACGAGCAGTACTTC; CDR3: CASSLFPGPYEQYF
D: NA; size: NA; V: TRBV12-3/TRBV12-4; J: TRBJ2-5; DNA: TGTGCCAGCAGTAGGTCTGAGGCCCCAGCCCAGTACTTC; CDR3: CASSRSEAPAQYF
D: TRBD1; size: NA; V: TRBV4-1; J: TRBJ2-4; DNA: TGCGCCAGCAGCCGTCCGACAGGGGGCTCCATTCAGTACTTC; CDR3: CASSRPTGGSIQYF
D: NA; size: NA; V: TRBV4-2; J: TRBJ2-3; DNA: TGTGCCAGCAGCCAAGGCGGCCTGGGAAACACAGATACGCAGTATTTT; CDR3: CASSQGGLGNTDTQYF
D: TRBD2; size: NA; V: TRBV3-1; J: TRBJ2-1; DNA: TGTGCCAGCAGCCAAGGGACTAGCGGTTTCAATGAGCAGTTCTTC; CDR3: CASSQGTSGFNEQFF
D: NA; size: many; V: TRBV11-2; J: TRBJ2-2; DNA: TGTGCCAGCAGCCCAAGCACCGGGGAGCTGTTTTTT; CDR3: CASSPSTGELFF
D: TRBD1; size: few; V: TRBV25-1; J: TRBJ2-1; DNA: TGTGCCAGCATTGAGAGAGCAGGGGGTGAGCAGTTCTTC; CDR3: CASIERAGGEQFF
D: NA; size: few; V: TRBV20-1; J: TRBJ2-2; DNA: TGCAGTGCTAGAGGTCATAACACCGGGGAGCTGTTTTTT; CDR3: CSARGHNTGELFF
D: NA; size: NA; V: TRBV12-3/TRBV12-4; J: TRBJ2-2; DNA: TGTGCCAGCAGCCGCCCTATGGACACCGGGGAGCTGTTTTTT; CDR3: CASSRPMDTGELFF
D: TRBD2; size: many; V: TRBV10-3; J: TRBJ2-1; DNA: TGTGCCATCACCCCCCGAGGGGGACTAGCGGGAGACAATGAGCAGTTCTTC; CDR3: CAITPRGGLAGDNEQFF
D: NA; size: few; V: TRBV6-1; J: TRBJ1-3; DNA: TGTGCCAGCAGTGAAGGGCCGAGCGGGGCAGGCATCACCATATATTTT; CDR3: CASSEGPSGAGITIYF
D: NA; size: few; V: TRBV6-1; J: TRBJ1-2; DNA: TGTGCCAGCAGTGAAAGATGGGATAACTATGGCTACACCTTC; CDR3: CASSERWDNYGYTF
D: NA; size: few; V: TRBV7-9; J: TRBJ1-1; DNA: TGTGCCAGCAGCCACAAACCAGCGAACACTGAAGCTTTCTTT; CDR3: CASSHKPANTEAFF
D: NA; size: many; V: TRBV12-3/TRBV12-4; J: TRBJ2-7; DNA: TGTGCCAGCAGTCAATTCTACGAGCAGTACTTC; CDR3: CASSQFYEQYF
D: NA; size: NA; V: TRBV7-2; J: TRBJ2-3; DNA: TGTGCCAGCAGCTTAGACCAGCGAGAGTCAGATACGCAGTATTTT; CDR3: CASSLDQRESDTQYF
D: TRBD2; size: NA; V: TRBV5-4; J: TRBJ2-7; DNA: TGTGCCAGCAGTTTAACAGGGGCACCGGGACTAGCGGTTTCCTACGAGCAGTACTTC; CDR3: CASSLTGAPGLAVSYEQYF
D: NA; size: NA; V: TRBV21-1; J: TRBJ2-7; DNA: TGTGCCAGCAGCAAACAGGCGGGATTAAACTACGAGCAGTACTTC; CDR3: CASSKQAGLNYEQYF
D: NA; size: NA; V: TRBV3-1; J: TRBJ1-5; DNA: TGTGCCAGCAGCCAAGATTACAGTCAGCCCCAGCATTTT; CDR3: CASSQDYSQPQHF
D: TRBD1; size: NA; V: TRBV5-1; J: TRBJ2-5; DNA: TGCGCCAGCAGCGGGGGACAGATGGAGACCCAGTACTTC; CDR3: CASSGGQMETQYF
D: NA; size: once; V: TRBV7-9; J: TRBJ1-1; DNA: TGTGCCAGCAGCCACAGGGTGCTGAACACTGAAGCTTTCTTT; CDR3: CASSHRVLNTEAFF
D: TRBD1; size: few; V: TRBV24-1; J: TRBJ1-2; DNA: TGTGCCACCAGTGACCCTACAGGGGGCTCTCAAGGCTACACCTTC; CDR3: CATSDPTGGSQGYTF